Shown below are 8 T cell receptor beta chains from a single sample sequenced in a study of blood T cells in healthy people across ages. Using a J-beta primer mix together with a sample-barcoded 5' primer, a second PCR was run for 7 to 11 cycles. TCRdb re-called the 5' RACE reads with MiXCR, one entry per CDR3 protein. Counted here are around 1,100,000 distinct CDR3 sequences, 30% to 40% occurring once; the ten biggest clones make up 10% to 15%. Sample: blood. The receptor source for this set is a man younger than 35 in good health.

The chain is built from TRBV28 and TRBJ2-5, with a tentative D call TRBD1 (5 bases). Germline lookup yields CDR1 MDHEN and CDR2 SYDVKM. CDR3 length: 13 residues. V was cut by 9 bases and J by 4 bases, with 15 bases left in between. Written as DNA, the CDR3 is TGTGCCAGTTCCGAAGGGGATCGAGAGACCCAGTACTTC. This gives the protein CASSEGDRETQYF.

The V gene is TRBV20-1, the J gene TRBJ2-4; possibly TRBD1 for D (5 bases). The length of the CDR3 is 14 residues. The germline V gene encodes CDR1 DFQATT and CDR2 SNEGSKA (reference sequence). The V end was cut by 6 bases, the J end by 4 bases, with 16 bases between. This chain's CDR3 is CSAASANRKNIQYF. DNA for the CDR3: TGCAGTGCCGCCTCCGCGAACAGGAAAAACATTCAGTACTTC.

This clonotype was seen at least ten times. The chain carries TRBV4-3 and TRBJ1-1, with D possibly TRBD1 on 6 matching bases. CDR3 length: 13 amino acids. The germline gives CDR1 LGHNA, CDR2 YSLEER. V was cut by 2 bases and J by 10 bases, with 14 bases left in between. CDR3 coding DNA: TGCGCCAGCAGCCAAAAACCGGACAGTGGAGCTTTCTTT. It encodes CASSQKPDSGAFF.

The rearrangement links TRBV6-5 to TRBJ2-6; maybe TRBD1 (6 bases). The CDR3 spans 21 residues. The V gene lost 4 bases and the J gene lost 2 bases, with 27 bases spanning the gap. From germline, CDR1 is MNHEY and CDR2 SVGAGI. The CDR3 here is CASSLNLHLDSPFTGANVLTF. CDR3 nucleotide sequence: TGTGCCAGCAGTTTGAACCTTCATCTGGACAGTCCTTTTACTGGGGCCAACGTCCTGACTTTC.

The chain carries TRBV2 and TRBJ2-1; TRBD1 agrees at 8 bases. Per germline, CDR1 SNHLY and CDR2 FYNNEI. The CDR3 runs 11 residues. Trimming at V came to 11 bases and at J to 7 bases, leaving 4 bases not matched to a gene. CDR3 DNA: TGTGCCGGCGACAGGGGTAATGAGCAGTTCTTC. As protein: CAGDRGNEQFF.

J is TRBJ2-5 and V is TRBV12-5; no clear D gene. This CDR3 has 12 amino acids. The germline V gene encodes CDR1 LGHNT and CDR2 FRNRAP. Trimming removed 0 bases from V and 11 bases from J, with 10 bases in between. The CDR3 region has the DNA TGTGCTAGTGGTTTGGTATGGGATGAGCAGTACTTC. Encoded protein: CASGLVWDEQYF.

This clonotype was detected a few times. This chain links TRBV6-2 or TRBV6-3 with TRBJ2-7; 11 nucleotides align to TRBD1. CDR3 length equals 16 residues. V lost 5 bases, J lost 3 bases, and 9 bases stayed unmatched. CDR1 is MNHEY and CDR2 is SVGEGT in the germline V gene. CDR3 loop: CASSKIPGQGDYEQYF. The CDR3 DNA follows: TGTGCCAGCAGTAAAATTCCGGGACAGGGGGACTACGAGCAGTACTTC.

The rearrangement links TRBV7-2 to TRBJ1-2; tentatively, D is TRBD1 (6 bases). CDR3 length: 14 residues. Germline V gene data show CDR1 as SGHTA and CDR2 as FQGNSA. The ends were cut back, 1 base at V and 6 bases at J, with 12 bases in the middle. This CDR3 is CASSLDREDDGYTF. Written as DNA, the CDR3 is TGTGCCAGCAGCTTAGACAGGGAGGACGATGGCTACACCTTC.